This paragraph reports one T cell receptor beta chain. This sample was taken from a study of T cells in Graves' hyperthyroidism and ophthalmopathy. Germline V lookup: CDR1 MRHNA, CDR2 SNTAGT. V was clipped by 0 bases and J by 8 bases; unmatched bases: 3. The CDR3 contains 13 residues. RNA transcripts gave rise to amplified TCR beta CDR3 regions. The TCR CDR3 was amplified in a first-round RT-PCR using the HTBI primer set. Each CDR3 protein is one row after TCRdb ran MiXCR on the multiplex PCR reads. Here the sample spans 560,000 or so distinct CDR3 sequences, about 43% being singletons. Lactation, pregnancy, other autoimmune disease or uncontrolled infection excluded patients. Diagnosing involved the use of clinical symptoms, serum thyroxine and TRAb, thyroid ultrasound and orbital computed tomography.

The clonotype comes from a woman aged 18 to 35 with Graves' hyperthyroidism. The sequenced material came from peripheral blood or thyroid tissue (not recorded which). J is TRBJ1-1 and V is TRBV6-4; TRBD1 matches 7 bases. The CDR3 region has the DNA TGTGCCAGCAGTGACTCGGAGACAGGGGAAGCTTTCTTT. It is translated as CASSDSETGEAFF.